This note documents a single T cell receptor (beta chain) sequence. Trimming cost V 4 bases and J 6 bases; bases outside gene matches: 14. There are 18 residues in the CDR3. CDR1 is SGHRS, CDR2 YFSETQ, per germline. This record comes from a study of blood T cell repertoires in COVID-19. Turning to the study itself: There were acute and convalescent COVID-19 samples, and they came from the United States, Italy and Spain. PBMCs, B-cell-depleted T cells, or T cells provided the cDNA or gDNA that made up the material.

Followed longitudinally, the Seattle patients had been enrolled during active infection. Some clones are missing from TCRdb's copy, which holds only in-frame ones; the method was immunoSEQ multiplex PCR. The sample holds fewer than 450,000 clones, 88% seen once. The sequence was collected from a woman aged 45-65 years with COVID-19, enrolled during active disease. Sequenced input: peripheral blood. The rearrangement joins TRBV5-1 to TRBJ2-2; 11 bases agree with TRBD2. CDR3 sequence reads: CASSHGLSSGGPPGELFF. The CDR3 DNA reads as TGCGCCAGCAGCCACGGACTCTCTAGCGGGGGGCCCCCCGGGGAGCTGTTTTTT.